The 23 T cell receptor beta chains reported below all come from one sample, sequenced in a study of cytomegalovirus exposure and HLA in healthy donors. The PCR made use of 60 Vbeta and 13 Jbeta primers. Profiling relied on immunoSEQ multiplex PCR, and the TCRdb table lists in-frame clones only, not all of them. The table shows about 120,000 clones, with approximately 80% occurring only once. Sequencing used PBMCs. Receptors originate from a young man in good health and CMV-seronegative.

The chain combines TRBV15 with TRBJ1-4; weak D call: TRBD1 (5 bases). The V gene's germline CDR1 is LNHNV and CDR2 YYDKDF (reference sequence). Between the trimmed V and J ends, which lost 3 bases and 0 bases, there was a span of 8 bases. This CDR3 contains 15 residues. The CDR3 sequence: CATSSGGATNEKLFF. The CDR3 bases are TGTGCCACCAGCAGCGGGGGGGCAACTAATGAAAAACTGTTTTTT.

With respect to this clone: Germline and junction disagree at one end, which may indicate a read error. The chain links TRBV4-2 to TRBJ2-6, with D possibly TRBD2 on 7 matching bases. Germline V CDR1 and CDR2: LGHNA, YNFKEQ. The CDR3 spans 19 residues. CDR3 amino acids: CASSRGGSQGIAGANVLAF. CDR3 bases: TGTGCCAGCAGCCGAGGGGGGAGCCAGGGGATCGCGGGGGCCAACGTCCTGGCTTTC.

This chain joins TRBV6-5 and TRBJ2-3; no clear D gene. CDR3 length: 15 residues. The V end was cut by 0 bases, the J end by 2 bases, with 9 bases between. The V gene's germline CDR1 is MNHEY and CDR2 SVGAGI. The CDR3 DNA follows: TGTGCCAGCAGTTACTCTGGCTTTCACACAGATACGCAGTATTTT. The encoded protein is CASSYSGFHTDTQYF.

With regard to this clone: This CDR3 is also generated by other DNA sequences in the sample. V is TRBV7-7 and J is TRBJ2-1, with D possibly TRBD2 on 5 matching bases. CDR1 is SSHAT, CDR2 FNYEAQ, per germline (reference sequence). The V gene lost 2 bases and the J gene lost 8 bases, with 16 bases spanning the gap. The CDR3 contains 15 residues. The CDR3 region has the DNA TGTGCCAGCAGCTTAACGGCGGGCCTGCTGGATGAGCAGTTCTTC. Amino acid sequence: CASSLTAGLLDEQFF.

J is TRBJ1-1 and V is TRBV5-1; D is ambiguous. CDR3 length: 14 residues. The germline V gene encodes CDR1 SGHRS and CDR2 YFSETQ. V lost 3 bases and J 1 base, leaving 10 bases between the germline ends. CDR3 sequence (DNA): TGCGCCAGCAGCTCACAGTCCCAGAACACTGAAGCTTTCTTT. Translation gives CASSSQSQNTEAFF.

The chain recombines TRBV19 with TRBJ1-5, with 9 positions matching TRBD1. The J segment lost 1 base and the V segment lost 4 bases, leaving 2 bases of the junction unmatched. Germline lookup yields CDR1 LNHDA and CDR2 SQIVND (reference sequence). This CDR3 region has 15 residues. Written as DNA, the CDR3 is TGTGCCAGTAGTACCGACAGGGGGAGCAATCAGCCCCAGCATTTT. Encoded protein: CASSTDRGSNQPQHF.

This clone has just a few counts. The chain uses TRBV7-3 and TRBJ2-1; TRBD2 aligns across 8 bases. This CDR3 region has 17 residues. Germline lookup yields CDR1 SGHTA and CDR2 FQGTGA. V dropped 1 base and J dropped 0; count of bases not matched to a gene: 5. Here the CDR3 DNA reads TGTGCCAGCAGCTTAAACCAGCGGGGGAGCTCCTACAATGAGCAGTTCTTC. Translation gives CASSLNQRGSSYNEQFF.

A few counts support this clone. The rearrangement joins TRBV5-1 to TRBJ1-1; no clear D. CDR3 size: 14 residues. Germline CDR1 reads SGHRS; CDR2 reads YFSETQ. V was clipped by 1 base and J by 1 base, with 8 bases between them. CDR3 residues: CASSLTVPNTEAFF. The DNA of the CDR3 is TGCGCCAGCAGCTTGACAGTGCCGAACACTGAAGCTTTCTTT.

V gene TRBV7-2 combines with J gene TRBJ1-1; D ambiguous. CDR3 length equals 13 residues. The germline CDR1 and CDR2 sequences are SGHTA and FQGNSA. Trimming left V 3 bases short and J 0 bases short, with 5 bases between. Here the CDR3 DNA reads TGTGCCAGCAGCTTCGGGATGAACACTGAAGCTTTCTTT. It codes for CASSFGMNTEAFF.

The V gene is TRBV9, the J gene TRBJ2-2; 7 bases match TRBD1. Germline CDR1 is SGDLS and CDR2 is YYNGEE. The CDR3 covers 16 residues. The trim removed 3 bases at V and 5 bases at J, leaving 10 bases unmatched. The CDR3 nucleotides read TGTGCCAGCAGCGAGGATCCGGGACAGAGAACCGGGGAGCTGTTTTTT. Translated, it gives CASSEDPGQRTGELFF.

The chain combines TRBV29-1 with TRBJ1-1, with D unresolved. CDR1 is SQVTM and CDR2 is ANQGSEA in the germline V gene. This CDR3 is 13 amino acids long. V lost 1 base and J 0 bases, leaving 6 bases between the germline ends. The DNA for the CDR3 is TGCAGCGTTGAAGGACACCTGAACACTGAAGCTTTCTTT. Amino acid sequence: CSVEGHLNTEAFF. The complete variable domain, with remaining parts taken from reference TRBV29-1 and TRBJ1-1, reads SAVISQKPSRDICQRGTSLTIQCQVDSQVTMMFWYRQQPGQSLTLIATANQGSEATYESGFVIDKFPISRPNLTFSTLTVSNMSPEDSSIYLCSVEGHLNTEAFFGQGTRLTVV.

This chain joins TRBV6-5 and TRBJ1-6; a possible D gene is TRBD1 (6 bases). The germline V gene has CDR1 MNHEY and CDR2 SVGAGI. V lost 5 bases, J lost 9 bases, and 14 bases lay in between. The CDR3 has 14 residues. The CDR3 DNA follows: TGTGCCAGCAGTGCTGGGGACATTAGTTCACCCCTCCACTTT. It translates to CASSAGDISSPLHF.

CDR3 sequence reads: CASSYSGGLRYNEQFF. DNA of the CDR3: TGTGCCAGCAGTTATAGCGGGGGCCTAAGGTACAATGAGCAGTTCTTC. The chain carries TRBV6-5 and TRBJ2-1; TRBD2 aligns across 9 bases. The V gene end was trimmed by 3 bases and the J gene end by 4 bases; junction bases not matched to a gene: 7. This CDR3 contains 16 residues. Per germline, CDR1 MNHEY and CDR2 SVGAGI.

This clone is a singleton in its sample. This chain uses TRBV7-4 with TRBJ2-3, with TRBD1 identical over 7 bases. The CDR3 consists of 17 residues. Germline assignment: CDR1 SGHVT and CDR2 SQSDAQ. Unmatched junction bases numbered 11, after V lost 5 bases and J lost 0 bases. The CDR3 sequence: CASSLGQSGISTDTQYF. DNA of the CDR3: TGTGCCAGCAGCCTGGGACAGTCAGGAATCAGCACAGATACGCAGTATTTT.

The genes are TRBV27 and TRBJ2-7, with a weak D call TRBD1 (6 bases). The V gene's germline CDR1 is MNHEY and CDR2 SMNVEV (reference sequence). This CDR3 has 13 amino acids. Trimming pared 4 bases from V and 3 bases from J, leaving 10 bases between. CDR3 DNA: TGTGCCAGCAGTTGGACAGATGGCTACGAGCAGTACTTC. This gives the protein CASSWTDGYEQYF.

This chain connects TRBV14 to TRBJ1-2; D gene ambiguous. Trimming shortened V by 1 base and J by 7 bases, and 10 bases separated the two germline ends. The CDR3 runs 13 residues. Germline-derived CDR1 and CDR2 are SGHDN and FVKESK. CDR3 bases: TGTGCCAGCAGCCAAGTCTTTAGATCTGGCTACACCTTC. Its translation: CASSQVFRSGYTF.

The gene calls are TRBV11-2 and TRBJ2-7; D gene uncertain. This CDR3 is 14 amino acids long. CDR1 is SGHAT and CDR2 is FQNNGV in the germline V gene. V lost 1 base and J lost 2, with 9 bases in between. In DNA form, the CDR3 reads TGTGCCAGCAGCTTAGGTTCAGGCCCCTACGAGCAGTACTTC. Protein sequence: CASSLGSGPYEQYF.

The chain employs TRBV6-5 and TRBJ1-2; possible D gene TRBD1, 5 bases. V dropped 2 bases and J dropped 2 bases, with 15 bases sitting between them. The CDR3 contains 16 residues. Germline CDR1 MNHEY, CDR2 SVGAGI. CDR3 loop: CASSYQGMQGNYGYTF. The CDR3 region has the DNA TGTGCCAGCAGTTACCAGGGTATGCAGGGAAACTATGGCTACACCTTC.

The rearrangement uses TRBV7-3 and TRBJ2-1, with 7 bases that match TRBD2. The CDR3 has 14 residues. V lost 4 bases, J lost 6 bases, and 6 bases stayed unmatched. Germline V gives CDR1 SGHTA, CDR2 FQGTGA. The CDR3 loop reads CASSSREGSNEQFF. In nucleotides, the CDR3 is TGTGCCAGCAGCTCCAGGGAGGGAAGCAATGAGCAGTTCTTC.

The chain employs TRBV9 and TRBJ1-1, with a possible D match to TRBD1 (6 bases). From germline, CDR1 is SGDLS and CDR2 YYNGEE. This CDR3 is 17 amino acids long. Trimming left V 3 bases short and J 0 bases short, with 18 bases between. The CDR3 region is CASSALGAQTMNTEAFF. CDR3 DNA: TGTGCCAGCAGCGCCCTGGGGGCGCAGACAATGAACACTGAAGCTTTCTTT.

The chain combines TRBV4-1 with TRBJ2-3, with 12 bases matching TRBD2. This CDR3 spans 18 amino acids. J lost 6 bases, V lost 4 bases, and 14 bases had no gene match. Germline V lookup: CDR1 MGHRA, CDR2 YSYEKL. Here the CDR3 DNA reads TGCGCCAGCAGCCTCGGGGGACTAGCGGGCTCCGGTGGGGATACGCAGTATTTT. This gives the protein CASSLGGLAGSGGDTQYF.

CDR3 DNA sequence: TGTGCCAGCAGTTTATTTGTCCCGACAGGGGCTGGGGCCAACGTCCTGACTTTC. Its protein is CASSLFVPTGAGANVLTF. This chain joins TRBV27 and TRBJ2-6, with 8 bases identical to TRBD1. Unmatched junction bases numbered 7, after V lost 1 base and J lost 2 bases. CDR1 is MNHEY, CDR2 SMNVEV, per germline (reference sequence). The CDR3 runs to 18 residues.

The chain links TRBV19 to TRBJ1-1; unclear D gene. Germline V lookup: CDR1 LNHDA, CDR2 SQIVND (reference sequence). The CDR3 extends over 14 amino acids. The V end lost 5 bases, the J end lost 0 bases, and 10 bases lay between the germline ends. CDR3 amino acids: CASSYGKMNTEAFF. CDR3 bases: TGTGCCAGTAGTTACGGTAAGATGAACACTGAAGCTTTCTTT. Based on the CDR3 plus reference TRBV19 and TRBJ1-1, the full variable domain is DGGITQSPKYLFRKEGQNVTLSCEQNLNHDAMYWYRQDPGQGLRLIYYSQIVNDFQKGDIAEGYSVSREKKESFPLTVTSAQKNPTAFYLCASSYGKMNTEAFFGQGTRLTVV.